This T cell receptor beta chain was identified in a study of vaccination and CD4 T cells after COVID-19. Across the study: Overlapping peptides of the spike proteins of SARS-CoV-2, HCoV-NL63, HCoV-OC43 and HCoV-229E were used for cell stimulation.

About this clonotype: As yet, its antigen is unknown.

Cultured CD4+ T-cell DNA underwent Oncomine TCR Beta short-read sequencing. Someone extracted genomic DNA from cultured CD4+ T cells. TCRdb processed the PCR reads anew with MiXCR; each CDR3 protein has one entry. The sample holds a few thousand distinct CDR3 sequences, around 82% seen once. The CDR3 sequence is 14 residues long. Germline assignment: CDR1 SGHRS and CDR2 YFSETQ. With 4 bases removed from V and 7 bases from J, the gap between germline ends came to 17 bases. Specified treatment: roughly 11-day PBMC culture with coronavirus spike peptide pools or control peptides (ViraFEST assay). On days 3 and 7, half the medium was swapped for fresh IL-2-containing medium. Negative selection purified CD4+ T cells after about 11 days of culture.

This clonotype was sampled from a human donor who had recovered from COVID-19. Sequenced material: CD4+ T cells from blood, cultured in vitro. The genes are TRBV5-1 and TRBJ1-2, with D tentatively TRBD1 (5 bases). CDR3 bases: TGCGCCAGCAGCGTGACGGGCGGAGGGGCTGGCTACACCTTC. It is translated as CASSVTGGGAGYTF.